The 22 T cell receptor beta chains presented below share a single source sample, sequenced in a study of blood T cell repertoires in COVID-19. TCRdb keeps only in-frame clones here, not all; method: immunoSEQ multiplex PCR. The sample consists of about 76,000 clones, approximately 90% of them appearing once. The sample taken for sequencing was peripheral blood. Receptors were obtained from a human donor in a cohort sampled during active COVID-19.

The V gene is TRBV27, the J gene TRBJ2-7; 13 nucleotides match TRBD2. V lost 5 bases, J lost 2 bases, and 6 bases stayed unmatched. The CDR3 contains 16 residues. Looked up from germline, CDR1 is MNHEY and CDR2 is SMNVEV (reference sequence). The CDR3 region has the DNA TGTGCCAGCAGTCGACTAGCGGGGGGTACCCCCTACGAGCAGTACTTC. This gives the protein CASSRLAGGTPYEQYF.

This chain links TRBV11-1 with TRBJ1-2, with 7 bases aligning to TRBD1. The CDR3 loop spans 16 amino acids. The V and J ends lost 1 base and 8 bases, in that order; junction bases with no gene match: 13. From germline, CDR1 is SGHAT and CDR2 FQDESV (reference sequence). CDR3 sequence: CASSLDSGTAPSGYTF. The CDR3 DNA sequence: TGTGCCAGCAGCTTAGATTCCGGGACAGCTCCCTCCGGCTACACCTTC.

The rearrangement links TRBV18 to TRBJ2-3; 7 nucleotides line up with TRBD1. Trimming at V came to 2 bases and at J to 1 base, leaving 0 bases not matched to a gene. The length of the CDR3 is 14 residues. Germline V gene lookup returns CDR1 KGHSH and CDR2 LQKENI. The CDR3 loop is CASSPTGGTDTQYF. As DNA, the CDR3 is TGTGCCAGCTCACCAACAGGGGGCACAGATACGCAGTATTTT.

Only a few counts were recorded for this clone. This chain connects TRBV6-2 or TRBV6-3 to TRBJ2-4, with a tentative D call TRBD2 (6 bases). V lost 4 bases to trimming and J lost 9 bases, with 7 bases between them. CDR3 length: 11 residues. The germline gives CDR1 MNHEY, CDR2 SVGEGT. CDR3 DNA sequence: TGTGCCAGCAGTTCCGGGGGCATTCAGTACTTC. It is translated as CASSSGGIQYF.

The rearrangement joins TRBV5-6 to TRBJ1-3; D possibly corresponds to TRBD1 (6 bases). The germline CDR1 and CDR2 sequences are SGHDT and YYEEEE. The CDR3 sequence is 13 residues long. V was cut by 3 bases and J by 4 bases, with 8 bases left in between. The CDR3 region has the DNA TGTGCCAGCAGCTCAAGGGGGGGAAACACCATATATTTT. Amino acids: CASSSRGGNTIYF.

The chain joins TRBV7-2 to TRBJ2-7; possible D gene TRBD1, 6 bases. The CDR3 extends over 14 amino acids. V gave up 4 bases and J gave up 4 bases, with 14 bases separating them. The germline CDR1 and CDR2 sequences are SGHTA and FQGNSA. The CDR3 spells CASSSVQGPYEQYF. DNA of the CDR3: TGTGCCAGCAGCTCCGTCCAGGGGCCATACGAGCAGTACTTC.

The J gene is TRBJ1-2, the V gene TRBV6-2 or TRBV6-3; D is possibly TRBD1 (6 bases). The V end lost 0 bases, the J end lost 0 bases, and 11 bases lay between the germline ends. CDR1 is MNHEY, CDR2 SVGEGT, per germline. The CDR3 is made up of 16 amino acids. The CDR3 loop reads CASSYSMGQTNYGYTF. The CDR3 bases are TGTGCCAGCAGTTACTCGATGGGACAAACTAACTATGGCTACACCTTC.

This CDR3 reads CSVQGFSYEQYF. As DNA, the CDR3 is TGCAGCGTTCAGGGGTTCTCCTACGAGCAGTACTTC. J is TRBJ2-7 and V is TRBV29-1, with a tentative D call TRBD1 (6 bases). Per germline, CDR1 SQVTM and CDR2 ANQGSEA. This CDR3 is 12 amino acids long. The germline V and J ends were trimmed by 5 bases and 0 bases, with 8 bases remaining between them.

This clone was picked up a small number of times. The genes are TRBV6-5 and TRBJ1-3, with D uncertain. Germline V lookup: CDR1 MNHEY, CDR2 SVGAGI. V dropped 2 bases and J dropped 0 bases, with 11 bases sitting between them. This CDR3 spans 16 amino acids. CDR3 in amino acids: CASSYAQDVSGNTIYF. The CDR3 region has the DNA TGTGCCAGCAGTTACGCCCAGGATGTCTCTGGAAACACCATATATTTT.

This clone showed up just once. The chain is built from TRBV12-3 or TRBV12-4 and TRBJ2-5; D is unclear. V lost 3 bases to trimming and J lost 4 bases, with 9 bases between them. This CDR3 contains 13 residues. The CDR3 is CASSFPGLETQYF. The CDR3 DNA sequence: TGTGCCAGCAGTTTTCCCGGGTTAGAGACCCAGTACTTC.

The chain links TRBV11-2 to TRBJ2-7; possibly TRBD1 for D (6 bases). Trimming shortened V by 3 bases and J by 6 bases, and 24 bases separated the two germline ends. This CDR3 region has 17 residues. The V gene's germline CDR1 is SGHAT and CDR2 FQNNGV. The CDR3 DNA reads as TGTGCCAGCAGCTTTACAGTAAGACATCGTCGGACAGCCGAGCAGTACTTC. It specifies CASSFTVRHRRTAEQYF.

The CDR3 DNA reads as TGTGCCAGCAGCCAAGGGCTAGCGGGGGGCCTGAACACCGGGGAGCTGTTTTTT. This sequence encodes CASSQGLAGGLNTGELFF. This chain joins TRBV3-1 (or the pseudogene TRBV3-2) and TRBJ2-2; TRBD2 aligns across 11 bases. The junction had 5 bases not matched to a gene; V was cut back by 1 base and J by 1 base. The CDR3 loop spans 18 amino acids. The germline V gene encodes CDR1 LGHDT and CDR2 YNNKEL (reference sequence).

This rearrangement joins TRBV21-1 to TRBJ1-1; TRBD1, the table's D call, was not compared with the DNA. TRBV21-1 is a pseudogene segment. The CDR3 extends over 18 amino acids. The CDR3 region is CASSKRPETGTLKTEAFF. The CDR3 DNA follows: TGTGCCAGCAGCAAACGACCTGAGACAGGTACTTTGAAAACTGAAGCTTTCTTT.

The gene calls are TRBV2 and TRBJ1-4, with TRBD1 matching 7 bases. CDR3 length: 13 residues. V lost 10 bases and J lost 6; bases outside the gene matches: 8. Looked up from germline, CDR1 is SNHLY and CDR2 is FYNNEI. The CDR3 sequence: CAMIQGYDEKLFF. In nucleotides, the CDR3 is TGTGCCATGATACAGGGGTACGATGAAAAACTGTTTTTT.

The chain carries TRBV3-1 (or the pseudogene TRBV3-2) and TRBJ1-2; TRBD1 matches at 8 bases. From germline, CDR1 is LGHDT and CDR2 YNNKEL (reference sequence). The length of the CDR3 is 16 residues. The V and J ends lost 2 bases and 3 bases, in that order; junction bases with no gene match: 8. CDR3 in DNA: TGTGCCAGCAGCCAAACAGGGGGATCCTACTACTATGGCTACACCTTC. Its protein is CASSQTGGSYYYGYTF.

The rearrangement uses TRBV19 and TRBJ1-6; D is uncertain. Germline CDR1 is LNHDA and CDR2 is SQIVND (reference sequence). Trimming cost V 3 bases and J 2 bases, with 8 bases left between them. This CDR3 comprises 15 residues. CDR3 in DNA: TGTGCCAGTAGTATTGAGGGTACCTATAATTCACCCCTCCACTTT. Its protein is CASSIEGTYNSPLHF.

The genes are TRBV29-1 and TRBJ2-3; 15 bases are a match to TRBD2. Germline trimming cut 6 bases from V and 5 bases from J; bases unmatched to any gene: 3. CDR1 and CDR2 (germline): SQVTM, ANQGSEA. The CDR3 runs 14 residues. The CDR3 here is CSVGLAGGQDTQYF. The CDR3 nucleotides read TGCAGCGTCGGACTAGCGGGGGGGCAAGATACGCAGTATTTT.

The rearrangement links TRBV11-3 to TRBJ2-7, with 8 nucleotides matching TRBD1. The V gene end was trimmed by 3 bases and the J gene end by 5 bases; junction bases not matched to a gene: 6. The length of the CDR3 is 14 residues. In germline, CDR1 is SGHNT, CDR2 YENEEA. The chain's CDR3 is CASSLAGGNHEQYF. The CDR3 region has the DNA TGTGCCAGCAGCTTGGCAGGGGGCAACCACGAGCAGTACTTC.

V and J are TRBV6-1 and TRBJ1-2; D perhaps matches TRBD1 (5 bases). V gave up 3 bases and J gave up 4 bases, with 15 bases separating them. The CDR3 is made up of 15 amino acids. Germline V CDR1 and CDR2: MNHNS, SASEGT. DNA of the CDR3: TGTGCCAGCAGTGAGGTCTCTTGGGGCGGCTATGGCTACACCTTC. This encodes CASSEVSWGGYGYTF.

This rearrangement joins TRBV27 to TRBJ1-5; the D gene is possibly TRBD1 (6 bases). The germline CDR1 and CDR2 sequences are MNHEY and SMNVEV (reference sequence). The V and J ends lost 6 bases and 5 bases respectively, with 14 bases between them. The CDR3 loop spans 14 amino acids. CDR3 DNA: TGTGCCAGCAGCCGCTCGGACAGCTATCAGCCCCAGCATTTT. Translated: CASSRSDSYQPQHF.

Turning to this clone: The junction does not match germline at one end; this may be a read error. The sample carries other DNA sequences with the same CDR3. The chain is built from TRBV6-5 and TRBJ2-7; 8 nucleotides line up with TRBD1. This CDR3 comprises 13 residues. The germline CDR1 and CDR2 sequences are MNHEY and SVGAGI. This CDR3 reads CASSLDRAYEQYF. The DNA for the CDR3 is TGTGCCAGTAGTTTGGACAGGGCCTACGAGCAGTACTTC.

In nucleotides, the CDR3 is TGTGCCAGCAGCTTAGGGGGTACCACCGACGAGCAGTACTTC. Protein product: CASSLGGTTDEQYF. This chain links TRBV5-6 with TRBJ2-7, with a possible D match to TRBD1 (6 bases). The CDR3 is 14 amino acids. V dropped 2 bases and J dropped 5 bases, with 14 bases sitting between them. Germline V gene data show CDR1 as SGHDT and CDR2 as YYEEEE.